The 10 T cell receptor beta chains reported below all come from one sample, sequenced in a study of T-cell memory formation after mild COVID-19. TCRdb processed the 5' RACE reads anew with MiXCR; each CDR3 protein has one entry. In the table there are some 300,000 distinct CDR3 sequences, 20% to 25% of which are singletons. Sequenced sample: PBMCs or a T cell subset sorted from them (not recorded which). Source of these receptors: a man between 18 and 29 years old who had mild COVID-19 (a few samples of this study predate the infection). Cell type and time point are not known.

The CDR3 DNA follows: TGCGCCAGCAGCTTTACGGCCATGGGGACAGCGAGTCAAGAGACCCAGTACTTC. It codes for CASSFTAMGTASQETQYF. J is TRBJ2-5 and V is TRBV5-1, with TRBD1 matching over 7 bases. The CDR3 spans 18 residues. V was pared by 2 bases and J by 2 bases, with 15 bases of the junction left unmatched. Germline values: CDR1 SGHRS, CDR2 YFSETQ.

V is TRBV7-7 and J is TRBJ2-1; D might be TRBD1 (5 bases). The CDR3 consists of 13 residues. Trimming left V 6 bases short and J 8 bases short, with 14 bases between. Germline V gene sequence: CDR1 SSHAT, CDR2 FNYEAQ (reference sequence). The CDR3 DNA reads as TGTGCCAGCAGTTTAAATCTAGGGGATGAGCAGTTCTTC. Its protein product is CASSLNLGDEQFF. The whole variable domain, filled in from reference TRBV7-7 and TRBJ2-1, reads GAGVSQSPRYKVTKRGQDVTLRCDPISSHATLYWYQQALGQGPEFLTYFNYEAQPDKSGLPSDRFSAERPEGSISTLTIQRTEQRDSAMYRCASSLNLGDEQFFGPGTRLTVL.

The genes are TRBV6-2 or TRBV6-3 and TRBJ2-1, with D hard to call. V lost 4 bases to trimming and J lost 6 bases, with 10 bases between them. The germline V gene encodes CDR1 MNHEY and CDR2 SVGEGT. There are 13 residues in the CDR3. The CDR3 loop is CASSSWAPNEQFF. The CDR3 DNA follows: TGTGCCAGCAGTTCGTGGGCCCCCAATGAGCAGTTCTTC.

There are a few counts of this clonotype. The rearrangement uses TRBV12-3 or TRBV12-4 and TRBJ2-2; maybe TRBD1 (8 bases). Trimming removed 5 bases at V and 3 bases at J, with 16 bases between. The CDR3 runs 16 residues. The CDR3 sequence is CASSTRTGRDTGELFF. In DNA, the CDR3 is TGTGCCAGCAGTACTCGGACAGGGAGGGACACCGGGGAGCTGTTTTTT.

The chain is built from TRBV5-1 and TRBJ2-5, with D uncertain. Between the trimmed V and J ends, which lost 5 bases and 0 bases, there was a span of 11 bases. The germline gives CDR1 SGHRS, CDR2 YFSETQ. This CDR3 has 14 amino acids. The chain's CDR3 is CASRFQGDQETQYF. DNA for the CDR3: TGCGCCAGCAGATTTCAAGGTGACCAAGAGACCCAGTACTTC.

The CDR3 DNA sequence: TGCAGTGCTATAGGAACTCTGGGCGAGACGCAGTATTTT. Amino acid sequence: CSAIGTLGETQYF. The chain employs TRBV20-1 and TRBJ2-3; no clear D gene. V was cut by 4 bases and J by 9 bases, with 17 bases left in between. The CDR3 runs 13 residues. The V gene's germline CDR1 is DFQATT and CDR2 SNEGSKA (reference sequence).

J is TRBJ1-1 and V is TRBV3-1; D uncertain. CDR1 and CDR2 from the germline V gene are LGHDT and YNNKEL (reference sequence). The CDR3 loop spans 14 amino acids. Deletions cut 4 bases from V and 3 bases from J, with 12 bases between. The chain's CDR3 is CASSRRTVHTEAFF. The CDR3 DNA sequence: TGTGCCAGCAGCCGTAGGACGGTACACACTGAAGCTTTCTTT.

The V and J genes are TRBV20-1 and TRBJ2-4; D not resolved. The length of the CDR3 is 15 residues. Per germline, CDR1 DFQATT and CDR2 SNEGSKA (reference sequence). V lost 6 bases and J lost 1, with 16 bases in between. In DNA form, the CDR3 reads TGCAGTGCCCTGACCCATATCATGGCCAAAAACATTCAGTACTTC. It yields the protein CSALTHIMAKNIQYF.

The chain recombines TRBV18 with TRBJ1-4; the D is unclear. CDR1 and CDR2 (germline): KGHSH, LQKENI. V was clipped by 1 base and J by 3 bases, with 9 bases between them. CDR3 size: 15 residues. CDR3 sequence (DNA): TGTGCCAGCTCACCACGAACCGGGTCTAATGAAAAACTGTTTTTT. It translates to CASSPRTGSNEKLFF.

This chain connects TRBV4-2 to TRBJ2-5, with D perhaps TRBD2 (5 bases). The CDR3 has 16 residues. From germline, CDR1 is LGHNA and CDR2 YNFKEQ. V was shortened by 4 bases and J by 5 bases, with 20 bases between the two germline ends. The DNA for the CDR3 is TGTGCCAGCAGCCCCTCTGCCTGGGGAGACGAGGAGACCCAGTACTTC. Translated, it gives CASSPSAWGDEETQYF.